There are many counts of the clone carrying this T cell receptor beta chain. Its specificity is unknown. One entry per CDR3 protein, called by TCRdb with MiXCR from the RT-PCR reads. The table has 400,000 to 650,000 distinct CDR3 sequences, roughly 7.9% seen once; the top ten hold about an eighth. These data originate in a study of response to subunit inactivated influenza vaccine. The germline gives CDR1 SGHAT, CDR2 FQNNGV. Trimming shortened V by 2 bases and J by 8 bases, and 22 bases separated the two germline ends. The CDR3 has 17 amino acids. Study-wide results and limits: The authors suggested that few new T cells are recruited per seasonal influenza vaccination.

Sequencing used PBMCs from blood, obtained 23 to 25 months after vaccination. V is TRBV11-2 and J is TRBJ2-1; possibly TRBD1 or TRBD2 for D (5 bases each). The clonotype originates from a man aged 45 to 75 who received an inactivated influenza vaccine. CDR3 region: CASSLFLGGGTLDEQFF. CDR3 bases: TGTGCCAGCAGCTTATTTCTTGGGGGTGGCACTTTGGATGAGCAGTTCTTC.